A single sample gave rise to the 18 T cell receptor beta chains below, sequenced in a study of T cell responses to AZD1222 COVID-19 vaccine. Clones were read by immunoSEQ multiplex PCR, and TCRdb kept only the in-frame ones, dropping some. In the table there are 150,000 to 200,000 clones, roughly 90% of which are singletons. Source: peripheral blood, taken on day 0 of AZD1222 vaccination. Receptors originate from an adult in good health.

V and J are TRBV19 and TRBJ1-5; tentative D call: TRBD1 (6 bases). V lost 1 base and J 3 bases, leaving 10 bases between the germline ends. CDR1 LNHDA and CDR2 SQIVND come from the germline V gene (reference sequence). This CDR3 has 15 amino acids. This chain's CDR3 is CASSIGQVFNQPQHF. As DNA, the CDR3 is TGTGCCAGTAGTATAGGACAGGTGTTCAATCAGCCCCAGCATTTT.

The V and J genes are TRBV29-1 and TRBJ1-2; D unclear. This CDR3 contains 12 residues. The V gene lost 4 bases and the J gene lost 8 bases, with 14 bases spanning the gap. The germline gives CDR1 SQVTM, CDR2 ANQGSEA. The chain's CDR3 is CSVVPRFRGYTF. The CDR3 DNA is TGCAGCGTTGTGCCCAGGTTCCGGGGCTACACCTTC.

The chain couples TRBV11-2 to TRBJ2-1, with TRBD1 identical over 7 bases. This CDR3 comprises 15 residues. Unmatched junction bases numbered 5, after V lost 1 base and J lost 5 bases. Germline CDR1 is SGHAT and CDR2 is FQNNGV. CDR3 DNA: TGTGCCAGCAGCTTAGCCCGGACAGGTAACAATGAGCAGTTCTTC. Its protein product is CASSLARTGNNEQFF.

In nucleotides, the CDR3 is TGTGCCAGCAGTTTATTCCGGGGAGGAAAGGCCGGGGAGCTGTTTTTT. Residues: CASSLFRGGKAGELFF. V is TRBV28 and J is TRBJ2-2; perhaps TRBD2 as D (6 bases). The germline V gene encodes CDR1 MDHEN and CDR2 SYDVKM. Trimming removed 1 base at V and 6 bases at J, with 15 bases between. The CDR3 is made up of 16 amino acids.

This clone was found once. This chain uses TRBV7-9 with TRBJ2-2; 11 bases fit TRBD2. The V gene's germline CDR1 is SEHNR and CDR2 FQNEAQ (reference sequence). The V and J ends lost 2 bases and 3 bases, in that order; junction bases with no gene match: 5. This CDR3 spans 17 amino acids. The CDR3 loop is CASSLPTSGKDTGELFF. As DNA, the CDR3 is TGTGCCAGCAGCTTACCGACTAGCGGGAAAGACACCGGGGAGCTGTTTTTT.

The chain carries TRBV6-5 and TRBJ1-6; TRBD1 aligns across 10 bases. V gave up 6 bases and J gave up 9 bases; unmatched junction bases: 2. The CDR3 consists of 13 residues. The germline V gene encodes CDR1 MNHEY and CDR2 SVGAGI. The CDR3 loop reads CASRGTGVSPLHF. The CDR3, as DNA: TGTGCCAGCAGGGGGACAGGGGTTTCACCCCTCCACTTT.

The chain joins TRBV30 to TRBJ1-5; no reliable D call. This CDR3 spans 12 amino acids. Germline V gene sequence: CDR1 GTSNPN, CDR2 SVGIG (reference sequence). The V and J ends lost 2 bases and 4 bases respectively, with 6 bases between them. CDR3 residues: CAWSLVNQPQHF. The CDR3 bases are TGTGCCTGGAGTTTGGTTAATCAGCCCCAGCATTTT.

The chain is built from TRBV4-1 and TRBJ2-7, with 11 bases matching TRBD1. Losses at the gene ends were 4 bases for V and 4 bases for J; bases not matched to a gene: 21. Germline V lookup: CDR1 MGHRA, CDR2 YSYEKL. The length of the CDR3 is 20 residues. CDR3 DNA sequence: TGCGCCAGCAGCCCTTACCGAGGACAGGGGGCTGGGGGTCTCCATTACGAGCAGTACTTC. It is translated as CASSPYRGQGAGGLHYEQYF.

The rearrangement links TRBV2 to TRBJ2-7; no definite D call. V lost 1 base to trimming and J lost 1 base, with 8 bases between them. The CDR3 has 14 residues. From germline, CDR1 is SNHLY and CDR2 FYNNEI. The CDR3 nucleotides are TGTGCCAGCAGTGAAGGCTTCGCATCCTACGAGCAGTACTTC. Translating gives CASSEGFASYEQYF.

V is TRBV7-8 and J is TRBJ1-5; perhaps TRBD1 as D (5 bases). Trimming removed 4 bases at V and 2 bases at J, with 15 bases between. The germline CDR1 and CDR2 sequences are SGHVS and FQNEAQ. The length of the CDR3 is 16 residues. CDR3 DNA sequence: TGTGCCAGCAGCTCCCTCGGGGGAATCGGCAATCAGCCCCAGCATTTT. Translated, it gives CASSSLGGIGNQPQHF.

For this clone: A read error may account for a junction end that differs from germline. This sequence joins TRBV27 and TRBJ2-1, with 8 bases that match TRBD2. Germline V CDR1 and CDR2: MNHEY, SMNVEV (reference sequence). The CDR3 is 17 residues long. The CDR3 sequence is CASSIPASGSSSNEQFF. The CDR3 nucleotides are TGTGCCAGCAGTATTCCAGCCAGCGGGAGCTCCTCCAATGAGCAGTTCTTC.

The gene calls are TRBV11-2 and TRBJ1-2; 12 bases map to TRBD1. Germline V lookup: CDR1 SGHAT, CDR2 FQNNGV. CDR3 length: 17 amino acids. The V gene end was trimmed by 2 bases and the J gene end by 7 bases; junction bases not matched to a gene: 11. CDR3 sequence: CASSLTLRDRGPGGYTF. CDR3 coding DNA: TGTGCCAGCAGCTTAACCCTCCGGGACAGGGGGCCGGGTGGCTACACCTTC.

V is TRBV30 and J is TRBJ1-2, with 8 nucleotides matching TRBD1. V shed 1 base, J shed 6 bases, and the junction held 4 bases outside the gene matches. The CDR3 is made up of 13 amino acids. Germline-derived CDR1 and CDR2 are GTSNPN and SVGIG (reference sequence). The CDR3 region is CAWSEDREDGYTF. CDR3 nucleotide sequence: TGTGCCTGGAGTGAGGACAGGGAAGATGGCTACACCTTC. Complete variable domain (other parts from reference TRBV30 and TRBJ1-2): SQTIHQWPATLVQPVGSPLSLECTVEGTSNPNLYWYRQAAGRGLQLLFYSVGIGQISSEVPQNLSASRPQDRQFILSSKKLLLSDSGFYLCAWSEDREDGYTFGSGTRLTVV.

As DNA, the CDR3 is TGTGCCAGCAGTTCTTCCCGGGGAAGTGAGCAGTACTTC. This translates into CASSSSRGSEQYF. The chain uses TRBV6-5 and TRBJ2-7, with D perhaps TRBD2 (5 bases). The CDR3 consists of 13 residues. Between the trimmed V and J ends, which lost 4 bases and 7 bases, there was a span of 14 bases. CDR1 is MNHEY, CDR2 SVGAGI, per germline.

The chain uses TRBV18 and TRBJ2-7; D might be TRBD1 or TRBD2, each matching 5 bases. V dropped 5 bases and J dropped 1 base, with 24 bases sitting between them. The CDR3 runs 18 residues. CDR1 KGHSH and CDR2 LQKENI come from the germline V gene. The CDR3 region is CASSGGLGEADLSYEQYF. DNA for the CDR3: TGTGCCAGCTCAGGAGGACTGGGGGAAGCGGACCTATCCTACGAGCAGTACTTC.

This chain uses TRBV5-1 with TRBJ2-1; 10 nucleotides agree with TRBD2. Germline assignment: CDR1 SGHRS and CDR2 YFSETQ. The CDR3 runs to 15 residues. V lost 3 bases and J lost 7; bases outside the gene matches: 7. The CDR3 spells CASSSLAGVENEQFF. The DNA of the CDR3 is TGCGCCAGCAGCTCCCTAGCGGGAGTTGAAAATGAGCAGTTCTTC.

The rearrangement uses TRBV28 and TRBJ1-5, with D tentatively TRBD1 (6 bases). Trimming stripped 5 bases from V and 8 bases from J, with 22 bases between. Germline V gives CDR1 MDHEN, CDR2 SYDVKM. CDR3 size: 16 residues. The CDR3 loop reads CASSPEQQGPQEPQHF. CDR3 nucleotides: TGTGCCAGCAGTCCGGAACAACAGGGCCCCCAAGAGCCCCAGCATTTT.

The V and J genes are TRBV6-5 and TRBJ2-1; D not certain. CDR3 length: 14 amino acids. The V gene lost 0 bases and the J gene lost 15 bases, with 18 bases spanning the gap. In germline, CDR1 is MNHEY, CDR2 SVGAGI. The CDR3 reads CASSYSPSQKTSFF. The CDR3 nucleotides read TGTGCCAGCAGTTACTCTCCGTCCCAAAAGACCTCGTTCTTC.